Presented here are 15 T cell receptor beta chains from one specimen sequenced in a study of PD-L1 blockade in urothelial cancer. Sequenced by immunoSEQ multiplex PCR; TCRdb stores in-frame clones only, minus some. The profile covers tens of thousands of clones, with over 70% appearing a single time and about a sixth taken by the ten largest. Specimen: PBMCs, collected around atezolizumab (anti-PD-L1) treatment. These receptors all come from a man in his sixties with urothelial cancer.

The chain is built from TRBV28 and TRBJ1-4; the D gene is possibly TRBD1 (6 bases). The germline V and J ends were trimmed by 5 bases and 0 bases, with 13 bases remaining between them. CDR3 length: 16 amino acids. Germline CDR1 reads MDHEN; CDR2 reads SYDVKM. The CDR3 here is CASSNGQLATNEKLFF. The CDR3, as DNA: TGTGCCAGCAGTAACGGACAGCTTGCAACTAATGAAAAACTGTTTTTT. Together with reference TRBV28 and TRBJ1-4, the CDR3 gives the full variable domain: DVKVTQSSRYLVKRTGEKVFLECVQDMDHENMFWYRQDPGLGLRLIYFSYDVKMKEKGDIPEGYSVSREKKERFSLILESASTNQTSMYLCASSNGQLATNEKLFFGSGTQLSVL.

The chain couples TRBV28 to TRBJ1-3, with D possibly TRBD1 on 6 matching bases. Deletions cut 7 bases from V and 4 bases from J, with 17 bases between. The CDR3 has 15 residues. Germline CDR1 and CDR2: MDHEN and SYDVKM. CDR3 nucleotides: TGTGCCAGCAACCTCCCGGGGGGCGCGGGAAACACCATATATTTT. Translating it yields CASNLPGGAGNTIYF.

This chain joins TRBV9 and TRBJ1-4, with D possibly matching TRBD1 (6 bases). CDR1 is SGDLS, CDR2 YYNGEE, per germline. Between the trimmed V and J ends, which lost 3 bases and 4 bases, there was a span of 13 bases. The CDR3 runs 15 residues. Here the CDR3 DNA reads TGTGCCAGCAGCGAGGGTACAGGGTTTAATGAAAAACTGTTTTTT. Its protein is CASSEGTGFNEKLFF.

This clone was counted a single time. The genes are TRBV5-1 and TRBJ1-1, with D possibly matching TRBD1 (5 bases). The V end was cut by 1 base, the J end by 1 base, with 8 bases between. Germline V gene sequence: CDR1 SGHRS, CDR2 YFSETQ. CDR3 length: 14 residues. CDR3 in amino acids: CASSLTGPNTEAFF. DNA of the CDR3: TGCGCCAGCAGCTTGACAGGCCCGAACACTGAAGCTTTCTTT.

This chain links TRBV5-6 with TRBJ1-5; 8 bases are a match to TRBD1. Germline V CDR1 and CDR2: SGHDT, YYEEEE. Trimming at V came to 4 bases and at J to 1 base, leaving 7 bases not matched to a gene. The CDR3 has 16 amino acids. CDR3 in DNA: TGTGCCAGCAGCGTCCGGGACAGGTTGAGCAATCAGCCCCAGCATTTT. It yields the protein CASSVRDRLSNQPQHF.

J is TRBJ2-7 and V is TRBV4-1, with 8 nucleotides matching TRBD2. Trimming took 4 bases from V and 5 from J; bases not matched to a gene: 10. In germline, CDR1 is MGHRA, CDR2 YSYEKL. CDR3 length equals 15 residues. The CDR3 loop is CASSPPGGVPHEQYF. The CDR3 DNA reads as TGCGCCAGCAGCCCGCCCGGGGGGGTTCCGCACGAGCAGTACTTC.

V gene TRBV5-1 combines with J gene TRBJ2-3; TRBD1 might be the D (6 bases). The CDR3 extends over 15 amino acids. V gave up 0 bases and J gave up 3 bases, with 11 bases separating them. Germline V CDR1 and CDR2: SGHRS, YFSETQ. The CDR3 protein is CASSLDRVGTDTQYF. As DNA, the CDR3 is TGCGCCAGCAGCTTGGACAGGGTGGGGACAGATACGCAGTATTTT.

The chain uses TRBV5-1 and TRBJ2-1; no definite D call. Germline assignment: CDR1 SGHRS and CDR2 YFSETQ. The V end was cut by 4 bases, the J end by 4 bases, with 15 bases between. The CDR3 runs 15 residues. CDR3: CASSASADGYNEQFF. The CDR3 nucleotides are TGCGCCAGCAGCGCCTCGGCGGATGGATACAATGAGCAGTTCTTC.

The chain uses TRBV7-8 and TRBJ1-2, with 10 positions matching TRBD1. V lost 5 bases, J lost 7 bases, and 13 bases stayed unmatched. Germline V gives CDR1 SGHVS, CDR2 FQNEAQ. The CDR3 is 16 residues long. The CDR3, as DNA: TGTGCCAGCAGCACCATGCCGGGACAGGGGTCAGGTGGCTACACCTTC. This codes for CASSTMPGQGSGGYTF.

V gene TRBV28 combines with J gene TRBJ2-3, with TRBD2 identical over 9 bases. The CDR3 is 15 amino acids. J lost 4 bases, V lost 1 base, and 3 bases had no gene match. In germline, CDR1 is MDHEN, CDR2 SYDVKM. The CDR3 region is CASSLSSGAADTQYF. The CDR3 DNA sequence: TGTGCCAGCAGTTTATCTAGCGGGGCGGCAGATACGCAGTATTTT.

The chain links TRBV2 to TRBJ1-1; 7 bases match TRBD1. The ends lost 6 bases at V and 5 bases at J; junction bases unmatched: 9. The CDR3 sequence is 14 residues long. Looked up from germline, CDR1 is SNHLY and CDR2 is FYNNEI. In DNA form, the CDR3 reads TGTGCCAGCAGATGGGGGGCAGGGGGGACTGAAGCTTTCTTT. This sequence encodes CASRWGAGGTEAFF.

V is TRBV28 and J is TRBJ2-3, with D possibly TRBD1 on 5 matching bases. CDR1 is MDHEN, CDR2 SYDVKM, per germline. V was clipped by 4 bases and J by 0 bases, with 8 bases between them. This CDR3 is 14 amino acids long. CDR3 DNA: TGTGCCAGCAGTTCCCCAGGGAGCACAGATACGCAGTATTTT. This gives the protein CASSSPGSTDTQYF.

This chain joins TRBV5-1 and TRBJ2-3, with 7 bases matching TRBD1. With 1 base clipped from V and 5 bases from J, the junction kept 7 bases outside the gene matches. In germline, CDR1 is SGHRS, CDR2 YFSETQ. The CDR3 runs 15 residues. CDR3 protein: CASSLRGTVQDTQYF. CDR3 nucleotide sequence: TGCGCCAGCAGCTTGAGGGGGACAGTTCAAGATACGCAGTATTTT. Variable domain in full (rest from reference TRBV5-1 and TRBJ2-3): KAGVTQTPRYLIKTRGQQVTLSCSPISGHRSVSWYQQTPGQGLQFLFEYFSETQRNKGNFPGRFSGRQFSNSRSEMNVSTLELGDSALYLCASSLRGTVQDTQYFGPGTRLTVL.

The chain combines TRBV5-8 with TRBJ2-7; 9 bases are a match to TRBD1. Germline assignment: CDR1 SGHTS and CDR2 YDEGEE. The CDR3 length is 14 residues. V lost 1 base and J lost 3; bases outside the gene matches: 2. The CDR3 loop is CASSLRDRVYEQYF. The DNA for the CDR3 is TGTGCCAGCAGCTTGAGGGACAGGGTCTACGAGCAGTACTTC.

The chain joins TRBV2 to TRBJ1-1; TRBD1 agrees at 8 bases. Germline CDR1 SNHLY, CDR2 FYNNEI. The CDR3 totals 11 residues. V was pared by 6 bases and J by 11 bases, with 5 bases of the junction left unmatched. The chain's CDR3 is CASRLTGGAFF. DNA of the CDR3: TGTGCCAGCAGGTTAACAGGGGGGGCTTTCTTT.